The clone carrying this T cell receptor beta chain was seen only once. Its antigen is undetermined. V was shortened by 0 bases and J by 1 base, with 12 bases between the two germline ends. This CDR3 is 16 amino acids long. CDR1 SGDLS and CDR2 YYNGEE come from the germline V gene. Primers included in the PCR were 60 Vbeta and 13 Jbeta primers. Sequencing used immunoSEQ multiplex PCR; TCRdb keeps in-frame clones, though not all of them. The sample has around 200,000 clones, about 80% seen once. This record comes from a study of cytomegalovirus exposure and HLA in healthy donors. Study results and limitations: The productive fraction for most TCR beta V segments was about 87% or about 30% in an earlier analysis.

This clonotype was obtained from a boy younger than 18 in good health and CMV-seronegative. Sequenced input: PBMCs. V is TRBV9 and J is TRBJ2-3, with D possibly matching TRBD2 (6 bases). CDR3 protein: CASSVGGGAGTDTQYF. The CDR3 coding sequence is TGTGCCAGCAGCGTAGGCGGAGGGGCGGGCACAGATACGCAGTATTTT.